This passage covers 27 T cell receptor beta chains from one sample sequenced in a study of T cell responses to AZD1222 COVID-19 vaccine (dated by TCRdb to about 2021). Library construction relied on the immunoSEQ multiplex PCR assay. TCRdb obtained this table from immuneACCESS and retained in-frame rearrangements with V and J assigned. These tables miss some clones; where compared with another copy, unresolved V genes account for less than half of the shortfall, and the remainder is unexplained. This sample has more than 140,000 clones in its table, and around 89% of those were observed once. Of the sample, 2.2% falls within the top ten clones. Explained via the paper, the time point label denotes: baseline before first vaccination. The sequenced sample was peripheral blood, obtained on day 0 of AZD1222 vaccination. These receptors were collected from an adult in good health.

This CDR3 is CASRPTGTGANYGYTF. For the CDR3, the DNA is TGTGCCAGCAGACCTACCGGGACAGGAGCGAACTATGGCTACACCTTC. This rearrangement joins TRBV6-4 to TRBJ1-2; 8 bases are shared with TRBD1. The CDR3 runs to 16 residues. CDR1 and CDR2 (germline): MRHNA, SNTAGT. V trimming: 6 bases; J trimming: 2 bases; junction bases outside the gene matches: 11.

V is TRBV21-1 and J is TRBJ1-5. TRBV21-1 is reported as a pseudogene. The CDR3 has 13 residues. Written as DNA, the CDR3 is TGTGCCAGCAGCAAATCATCGAGTCAGCCCCAGCATTTT. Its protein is CASSKSSSQPQHF.

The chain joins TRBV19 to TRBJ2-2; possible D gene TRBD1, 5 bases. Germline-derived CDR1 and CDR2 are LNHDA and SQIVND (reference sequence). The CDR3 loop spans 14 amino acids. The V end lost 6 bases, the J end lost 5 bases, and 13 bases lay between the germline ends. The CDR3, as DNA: TGTGCCAGTAGCTCCTGGGGCGCGACCGGGGAGCTGTTTTTT. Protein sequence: CASSSWGATGELFF.

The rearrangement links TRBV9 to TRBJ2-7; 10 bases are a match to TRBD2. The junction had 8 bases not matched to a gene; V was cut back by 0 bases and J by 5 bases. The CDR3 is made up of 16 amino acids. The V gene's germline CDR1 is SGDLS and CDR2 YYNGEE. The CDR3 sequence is CASSVAPTSGFNEQYF. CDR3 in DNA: TGTGCCAGCAGCGTAGCCCCGACTAGCGGGTTCAACGAGCAGTACTTC. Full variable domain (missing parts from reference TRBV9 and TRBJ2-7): DSGVTQTPKHLITATGQRVTLRCSPRSGDLSVYWYQQSLDQGLQFLIQYYNGEERAKGNILERFSAQQFPDLHSELNLSSLELGDSALYFCASSVAPTSGFNEQYFGPGTRLTVT.

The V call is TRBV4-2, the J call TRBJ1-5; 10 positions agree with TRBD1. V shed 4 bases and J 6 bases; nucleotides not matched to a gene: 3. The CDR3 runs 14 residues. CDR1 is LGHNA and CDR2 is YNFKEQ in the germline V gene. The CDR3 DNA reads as TGTGCCAGCAGCCCGGGGACAGGGGTTCAGCCCCAGCATTTT. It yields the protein CASSPGTGVQPQHF.

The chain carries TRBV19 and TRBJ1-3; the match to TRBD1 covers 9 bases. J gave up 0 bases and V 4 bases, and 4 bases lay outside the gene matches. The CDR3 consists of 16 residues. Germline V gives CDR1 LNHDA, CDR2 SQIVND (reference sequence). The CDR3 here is CASSRDRAFSGNTIYF. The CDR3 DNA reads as TGTGCCAGTAGTAGGGACAGGGCCTTCTCTGGAAACACCATATATTTT.

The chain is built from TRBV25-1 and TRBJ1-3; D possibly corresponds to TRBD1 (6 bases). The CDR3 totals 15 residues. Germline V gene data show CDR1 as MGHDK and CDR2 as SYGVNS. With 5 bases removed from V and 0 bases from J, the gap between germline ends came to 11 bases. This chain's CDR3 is CASSKGTTSGNTIYF. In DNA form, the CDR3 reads TGTGCCAGCAGTAAAGGGACAACCTCTGGAAACACCATATATTTT.

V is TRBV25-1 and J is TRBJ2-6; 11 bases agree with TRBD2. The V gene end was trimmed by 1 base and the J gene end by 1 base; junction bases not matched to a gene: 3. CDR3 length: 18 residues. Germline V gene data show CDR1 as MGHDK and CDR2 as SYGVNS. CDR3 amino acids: CASSEFTSGSSGANVLTF. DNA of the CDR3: TGTGCCAGCAGTGAATTCACTAGCGGGAGTTCTGGGGCCAACGTCCTGACTTTC.

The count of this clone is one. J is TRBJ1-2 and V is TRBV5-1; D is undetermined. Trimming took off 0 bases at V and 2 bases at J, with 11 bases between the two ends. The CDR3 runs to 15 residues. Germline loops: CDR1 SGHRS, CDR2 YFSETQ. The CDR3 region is CASSLATSLNYGYTF. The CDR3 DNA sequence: TGCGCCAGCAGCTTGGCCACAAGCCTCAACTATGGCTACACCTTC.

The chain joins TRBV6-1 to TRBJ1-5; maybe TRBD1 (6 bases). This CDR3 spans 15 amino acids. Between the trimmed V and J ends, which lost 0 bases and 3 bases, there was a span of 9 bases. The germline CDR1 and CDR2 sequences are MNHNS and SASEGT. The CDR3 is CASSEAGHHNQPQHF. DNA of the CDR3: TGTGCCAGCAGTGAAGCGGGACACCACAATCAGCCCCAGCATTTT.

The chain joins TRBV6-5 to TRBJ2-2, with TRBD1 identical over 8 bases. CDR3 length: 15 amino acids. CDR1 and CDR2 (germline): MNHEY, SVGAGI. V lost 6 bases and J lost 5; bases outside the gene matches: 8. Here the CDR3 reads CASSPDRARTGELFF. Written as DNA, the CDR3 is TGTGCCAGCAGCCCGGACAGGGCTCGTACCGGGGAGCTGTTTTTT.

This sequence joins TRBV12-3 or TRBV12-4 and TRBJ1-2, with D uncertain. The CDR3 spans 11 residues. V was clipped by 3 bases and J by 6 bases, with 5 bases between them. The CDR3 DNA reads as TGTGCCAGCAGTTTGAGGGATGGCTACACCTTC. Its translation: CASSLRDGYTF.

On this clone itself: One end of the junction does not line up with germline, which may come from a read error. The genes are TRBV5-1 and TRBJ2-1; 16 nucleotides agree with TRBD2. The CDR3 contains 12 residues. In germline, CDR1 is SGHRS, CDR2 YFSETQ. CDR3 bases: TGCGCCAGCAGCCCAGGGACTAGCGGGGGGGTCTTC. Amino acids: CASSPGTSGGVF.

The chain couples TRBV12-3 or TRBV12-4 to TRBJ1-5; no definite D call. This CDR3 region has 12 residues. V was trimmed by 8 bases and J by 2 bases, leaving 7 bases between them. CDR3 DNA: TGTGCCAGCGTTACGGGCAATCAGCCCCAGCATTTT. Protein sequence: CASVTGNQPQHF.

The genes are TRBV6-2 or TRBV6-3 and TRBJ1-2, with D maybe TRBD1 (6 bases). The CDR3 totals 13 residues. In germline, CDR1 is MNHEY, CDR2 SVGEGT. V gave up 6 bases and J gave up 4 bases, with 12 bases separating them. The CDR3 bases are TGTGCCAGCAGGCCTACAGGGACCTATGGCTACACCTTC. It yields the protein CASRPTGTYGYTF.

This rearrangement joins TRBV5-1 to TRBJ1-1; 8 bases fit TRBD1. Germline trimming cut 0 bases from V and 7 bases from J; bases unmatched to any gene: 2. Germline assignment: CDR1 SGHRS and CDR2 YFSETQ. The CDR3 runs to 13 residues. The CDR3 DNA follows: TGCGCCAGCAGCTTGGACAGGGGGGTTGAAGCTTTCTTT. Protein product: CASSLDRGVEAFF.

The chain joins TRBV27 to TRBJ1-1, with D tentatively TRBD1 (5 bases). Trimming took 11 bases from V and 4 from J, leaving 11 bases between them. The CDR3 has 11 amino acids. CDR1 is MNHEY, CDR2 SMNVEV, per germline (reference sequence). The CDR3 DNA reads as TGTGCCGTGCAAAGGGGCACTGAAGCTTTCTTT. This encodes CAVQRGTEAFF.

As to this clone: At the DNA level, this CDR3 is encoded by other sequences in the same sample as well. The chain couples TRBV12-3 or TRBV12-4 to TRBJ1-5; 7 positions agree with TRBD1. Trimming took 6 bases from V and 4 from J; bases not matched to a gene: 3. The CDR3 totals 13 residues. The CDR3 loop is CASRPTGNQPQHF. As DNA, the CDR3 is TGTGCCAGCAGACCGACAGGGAATCAGCCCCAGCATTTT.

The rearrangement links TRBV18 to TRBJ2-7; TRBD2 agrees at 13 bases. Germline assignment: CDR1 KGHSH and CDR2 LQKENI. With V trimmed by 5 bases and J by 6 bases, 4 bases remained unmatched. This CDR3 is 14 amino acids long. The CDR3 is CASSTGLAGLEQYF. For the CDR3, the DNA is TGTGCCAGCTCAACGGGACTAGCGGGACTCGAGCAGTACTTC.

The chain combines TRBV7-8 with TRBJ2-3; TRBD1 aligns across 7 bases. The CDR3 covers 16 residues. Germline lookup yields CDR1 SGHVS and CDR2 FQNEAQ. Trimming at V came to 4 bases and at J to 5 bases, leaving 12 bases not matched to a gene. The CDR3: CASSSRWTGGRDTQYF. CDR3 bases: TGTGCCAGCAGCTCCCGATGGACAGGTGGAAGAGATACGCAGTATTTT.

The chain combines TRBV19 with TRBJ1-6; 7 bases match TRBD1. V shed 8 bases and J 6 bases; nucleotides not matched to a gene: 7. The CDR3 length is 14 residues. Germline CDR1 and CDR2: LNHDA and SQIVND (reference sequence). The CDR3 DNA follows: TGTGCCAGTTCTCTCGGGACAGTTAATTCACCCCTCCACTTT. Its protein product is CASSLGTVNSPLHF. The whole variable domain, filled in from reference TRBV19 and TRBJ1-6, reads DGGITQSPKYLFRKEGQNVTLSCEQNLNHDAMYWYRQDPGQGLRLIYYSQIVNDFQKGDIAEGYSVSREKKESFPLTVTSAQKNPTAFYLCASSLGTVNSPLHFGNGTRLTVT.

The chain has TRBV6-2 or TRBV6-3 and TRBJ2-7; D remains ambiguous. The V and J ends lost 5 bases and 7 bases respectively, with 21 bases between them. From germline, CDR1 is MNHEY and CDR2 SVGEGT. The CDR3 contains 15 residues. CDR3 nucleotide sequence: TGTGCCAGCAGTCCACCCGGCAAGGCCCATCGGGAGCAGTACTTC. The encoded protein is CASSPPGKAHREQYF.

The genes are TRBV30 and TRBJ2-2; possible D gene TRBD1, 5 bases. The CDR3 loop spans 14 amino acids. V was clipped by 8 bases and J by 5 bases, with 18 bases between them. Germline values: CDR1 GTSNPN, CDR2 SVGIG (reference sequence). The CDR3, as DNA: TGTGCCATTACACACAGGAAGTTTACCGGGGAGCTGTTTTTT. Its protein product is CAITHRKFTGELFF.

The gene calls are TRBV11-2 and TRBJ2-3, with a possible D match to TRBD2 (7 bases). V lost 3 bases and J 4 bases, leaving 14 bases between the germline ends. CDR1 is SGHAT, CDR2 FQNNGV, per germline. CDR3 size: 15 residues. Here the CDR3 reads CASSLWGGIADTQYF. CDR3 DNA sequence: TGTGCCAGCAGCTTGTGGGGGGGCATCGCAGATACGCAGTATTTT.

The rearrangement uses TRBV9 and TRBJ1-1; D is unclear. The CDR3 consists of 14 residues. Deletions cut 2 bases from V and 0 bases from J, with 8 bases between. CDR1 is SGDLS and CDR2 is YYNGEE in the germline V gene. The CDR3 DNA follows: TGTGCCAGCAGCGTCGGGAACCTGAACACTGAAGCTTTCTTT. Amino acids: CASSVGNLNTEAFF.

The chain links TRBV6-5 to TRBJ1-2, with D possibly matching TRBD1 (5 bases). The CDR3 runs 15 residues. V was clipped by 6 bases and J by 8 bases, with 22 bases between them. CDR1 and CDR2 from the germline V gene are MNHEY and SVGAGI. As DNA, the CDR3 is TGTGCCAGCAGCAACACAGGCGTAGGGGTGAGCGGCTACACCTTC. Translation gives CASSNTGVGVSGYTF.

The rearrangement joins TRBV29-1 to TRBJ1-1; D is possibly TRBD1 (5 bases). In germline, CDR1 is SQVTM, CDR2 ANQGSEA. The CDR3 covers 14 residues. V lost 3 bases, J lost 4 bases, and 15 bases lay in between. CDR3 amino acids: CSVDGEGRGTEAFF. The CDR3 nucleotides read TGCAGCGTTGACGGTGAAGGAAGGGGCACTGAAGCTTTCTTT. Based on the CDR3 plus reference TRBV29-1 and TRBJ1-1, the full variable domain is SAVISQKPSRDICQRGTSLTIQCQVDSQVTMMFWYRQQPGQSLTLIATANQGSEATYESGFVIDKFPISRPNLTFSTLTVSNMSPEDSSIYLCSVDGEGRGTEAFFGQGTRLTVV.